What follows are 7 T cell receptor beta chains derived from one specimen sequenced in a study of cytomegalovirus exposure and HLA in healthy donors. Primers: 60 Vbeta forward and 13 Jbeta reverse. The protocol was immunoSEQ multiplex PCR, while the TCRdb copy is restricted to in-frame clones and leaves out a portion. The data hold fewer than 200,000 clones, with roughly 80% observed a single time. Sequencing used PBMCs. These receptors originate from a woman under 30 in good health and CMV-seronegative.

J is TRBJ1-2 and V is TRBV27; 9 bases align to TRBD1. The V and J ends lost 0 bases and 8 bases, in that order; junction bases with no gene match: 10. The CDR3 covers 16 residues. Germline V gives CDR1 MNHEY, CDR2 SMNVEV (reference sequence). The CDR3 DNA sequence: TGTGCCAGCAGTTTATCGGGGAAAACAGGGGGCCGCGGCTACACCTTC. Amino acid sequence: CASSLSGKTGGRGYTF.

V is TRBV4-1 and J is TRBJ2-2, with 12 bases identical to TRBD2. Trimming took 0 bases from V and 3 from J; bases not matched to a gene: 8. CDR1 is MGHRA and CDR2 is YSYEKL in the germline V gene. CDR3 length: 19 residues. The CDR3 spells CASSQDGASGRVYTGELFF. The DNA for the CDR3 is TGCGCCAGCAGCCAAGATGGGGCTAGCGGGAGGGTGTACACCGGGGAGCTGTTTTTT.

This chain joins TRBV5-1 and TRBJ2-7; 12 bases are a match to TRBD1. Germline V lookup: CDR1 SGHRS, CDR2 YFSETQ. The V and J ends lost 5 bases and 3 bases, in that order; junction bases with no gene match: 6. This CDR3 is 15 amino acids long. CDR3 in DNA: TGCGCCAGCAGTTGGGGGGACAGGGGGCTCTACGAGCAGTACTTC. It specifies CASSWGDRGLYEQYF.

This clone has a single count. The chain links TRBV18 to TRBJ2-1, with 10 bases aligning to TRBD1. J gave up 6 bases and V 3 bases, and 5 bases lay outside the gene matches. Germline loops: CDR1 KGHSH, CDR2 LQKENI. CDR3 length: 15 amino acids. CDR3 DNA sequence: TGTGCCAGCTCACCCGACAGGGGGCGTTTCAATGAGCAGTTCTTC. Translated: CASSPDRGRFNEQFF.

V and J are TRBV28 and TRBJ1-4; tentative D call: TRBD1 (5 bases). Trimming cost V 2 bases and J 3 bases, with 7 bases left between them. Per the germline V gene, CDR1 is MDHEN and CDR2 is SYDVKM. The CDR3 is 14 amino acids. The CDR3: CASSLGGANEKLFF. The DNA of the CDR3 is TGTGCCAGCAGTTTAGGAGGGGCTAATGAAAAACTGTTTTTT.

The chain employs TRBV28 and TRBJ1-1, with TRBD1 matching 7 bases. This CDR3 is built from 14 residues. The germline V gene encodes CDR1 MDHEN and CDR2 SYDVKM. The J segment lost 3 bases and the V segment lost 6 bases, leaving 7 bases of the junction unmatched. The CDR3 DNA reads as TGTGCCAGCAGATCGGGAGGGGGCTACACTGAAGCTTTCTTT. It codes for CASRSGGGYTEAFF. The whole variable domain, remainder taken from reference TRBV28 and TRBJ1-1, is DVKVTQSSRYLVKRTGEKVFLECVQDMDHENMFWYRQDPGLGLRLIYFSYDVKMKEKGDIPEGYSVSREKKERFSLILESASTNQTSMYLCASRSGGGYTEAFFGQGTRLTVV.

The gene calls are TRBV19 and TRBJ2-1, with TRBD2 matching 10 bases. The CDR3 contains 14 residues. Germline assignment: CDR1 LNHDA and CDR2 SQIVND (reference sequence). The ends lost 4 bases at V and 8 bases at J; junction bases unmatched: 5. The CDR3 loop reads CASSTTSGLDEQFF. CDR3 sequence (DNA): TGTGCCAGTAGTACGACTAGCGGGTTGGATGAGCAGTTCTTC.